This entry features one T cell receptor (beta chain) sequence. This clonotype has more than one count but fewer than ten. No antigen is known for it. The record has no base qualities; no much larger clone is one base away. The patients picked for sequencing were ones in whom flow cytometry had shown an expansion of CD8+CD57+ cells. Every patient had a diagnosis of severe acquired aplastic anemia based on International Study of Aplastic Anemia and Agranulocytosis and Camitta criteria. No therapy had been received by the patients at the time of blood sampling. The study deep-sequenced TCR repertoires of sorted CD4+ and CD8+ blood T cells from severe aplastic anemia patients and healthy subjects. Patients were enrolled in the USA under clinicaltrials.gov protocols 00001620, 01623167, 00001397, 00071045, 00081523 and 00961064. Ficoll-Paque density gradient centrifugation was used to isolate peripheral blood mononuclear cells. CD4+ and CD8+ T cells were sorted by FACS or magnetic beads before DNA extraction.

These data belong to a study of CD8+CD57+ T cells in acquired aplastic anemia (dated by TCRdb to the late 2010s). Regarding the complete study: DNA extracted from sorted CD4+ and CD8+ cells had a mean of approximately 3 ug, with a range of roughly 0.17 to 30 ug. CD8+CD57+ expansion was defined as a frequency above the mean frequency observed in healthy subjects.

Profiling of TCR beta VDJ combinations and CDR3 sequences used genomic DNA as the template. An Illumina HiSeq 2000 was the platform used for TCR repertoire sequencing. As for how the authors treated the data: TRBV/TRBJ rearrangement plots, CDR3 size and DJ length profiles, and Simpson's diversity index were used to evaluate the repertoires. The most abundant DNA sequence in the deep sequencing data was defined as the immunodominant clone. CDR3 amino acid sequences were checked for sharing between subjects and were compared against published repertoires and the VDJdb database. TCRdb applied fastp at Q25 and MiXCR to the public reads, then kept only in-frame beta chains. Rows are unified per CDR3 protein, each entry keeping the most common DNA and genes. TCRdb, not the original authors, processed these V and J calls. This sample has nearly 60,000 distinct CDR3 sequences in its table, and approximately 50% of those were observed once. About 16% of the sample is taken by the ten largest.

Broader findings and caveats from the paper: No significant difference in CD8+ Simpson's diversity was found between patients and healthy controls (P=0.060). Roughly 30 CD8+ CDR3 sequences were found to be shared between patients and controls, but these sequences appeared to be highly expressed in patients and within the immunodominant clones of the patients.

The sequenced sample was sorted CD4+, CD8+, or CD8+CD57+ T cells (not recorded which) from PBMCs. The sequence was obtained from a human donor with aplastic anemia.

The CDR3 amino acid sequence is: CASSKAQNYEQYF. The DNA sequence follows: TGTGCCAGCAGCAAGGCACAGAACTACGAGCAGTACTTC. The rearrangement combines TRBV7-2 with TRBJ2-7, with the D gene not confidently named. V is shortened by 5 bases, J by 3 bases, and the region joining them spans 11 bases. The germline V gene specifies SGHTA as CDR1 and FQGNSA as CDR2. The CDR3 sequence holds 13 residues, the cysteine and phenylalanine included. Just the 39-base CDR3 DNA is kept, in frame starting at base 1.